This T cell receptor (beta chain) stems from a study of CD8+ T cells in alopecia areata. Study conclusions and caveats: Scalp sample sequencing also detects resident alphabeta T cells of normal skin. Compared with mice, patients displayed less clear TCR sharing, possibly for HLA-related reasons.

Germline CDR1 reads MGHRA; CDR2 reads YSYEKL. V was cut by 6 bases and J by 6 bases, with 22 bases left in between. The CDR3 is 16 amino acids. Sorting from PBMCs produced CD4+ and CD8+ T cells. Of note for this clone: The antigen is undetermined.

The authors extracted RNA and reverse transcribed it into cDNA as the sequencing template. This table comes from immunoSEQ multiplex PCR, and its TCRdb copy is limited to in-frame clones, with some not included. Among 140,000 or so clones listed, less than 75% were seen once. The sample consisted of CD8+ T cells sorted from blood. The TCR comes from a human donor in good health. V gene TRBV4-1 combines with J gene TRBJ2-3; perhaps TRBD2 as D (6 bases). The CDR3, as DNA: TGCGCCAGCAGACTATTGGGGGGAGGATCAGGCGATACGCAGTATTTT. It translates to CASRLLGGGSGDTQYF.